This is a list of T cell receptor beta chains from one sample in a study of cytomegalovirus exposure and HLA in healthy donors. Sequencing used immunoSEQ multiplex PCR; TCRdb keeps in-frame clones, though not all of them. The repertoire includes 250,000 to 350,000 clones, roughly 89% of them detected once, and around 4% sits in the top ten. Sequencing was performed on PBMCs. The receptor source for this set is a middle-aged man in good health and CMV-seropositive. CDR3s include the opening cysteine and the closing phenylalanine or tryptophan. Fields, in order: V gene, D gene, J gene, CDR3 protein. The D gene is left open where the match is weak.

TRBV27	TRBD1	TRBJ2-2	CASSHRDRATGELFF
TRBV6-1	-	TRBJ2-7	CASSDPGLRSYEQYF
TRBV27	-	TRBJ2-1	CASRPGTNSYNEQFF
TRBV27	TRBD1	TRBJ1-2	CASSFAGGGYGYTF
TRBV11-2	TRBD1	TRBJ2-7	CASSLPPGQGYEQYF
TRBV5-4	-	TRBJ2-4	CASSPDSNIQYF
TRBV4-1	-	TRBJ2-5	CASSPGAQETQYF
TRBV2	TRBD1	TRBJ2-6	CASNPSGTGISSGANVLTF
TRBV7-2	TRBD2	TRBJ2-1	CASSSNGLAGPGDEQFF
TRBV9	TRBD2	TRBJ2-2	CASSLTSVTVYGELFF
TRBV11-3	-	TRBJ2-7	CASSTGHLYEQYF
TRBV6-6	-	TRBJ1-1	CASTPSMGGRSEAFF
TRBV5-1	-	TRBJ2-5	CASSLGGEETQYF
TRBV11-2	-	TRBJ2-5	CASSLSGYQETQYF
TRBV11-3	-	TRBJ2-3	CASSLQGSTDTQYF
TRBV7-9	-	TRBJ2-7	CASSLTRDYEQYF
TRBV27	-	TRBJ2-2	CASRSGWDTGELFF
TRBV6-1	-	TRBJ2-7	CASAAARMSVGEQYF
TRBV5-6	-	TRBJ2-1	CASSLALAIGNEQFF
TRBV25-1	TRBD1	TRBJ2-7	CASSEGQVVEQYF
TRBV4-3	-	TRBJ1-2	CASSQDISYGYTF
TRBV5-1	-	TRBJ1-1	CASSLTRGNAEAFF
TRBV28	TRBD2	TRBJ2-2	CASSLGLAGTGELFF
TRBV9	-	TRBJ1-1	CASSATSGNTEAFF
TRBV15	-	TRBJ2-3	CATSREVDTQYF
TRBV28	-	TRBJ1-1	CASTPFPGLTEAFF
TRBV2	TRBD1	TRBJ1-5	CASSVEGARNQPQHF
TRBV28	TRBD2	TRBJ2-1	CASSYSGTYNEQFF
TRBV6-5	-	TRBJ1-4	CASSYEGFNEKLFF
TRBV2	TRBD1	TRBJ1-4	CASSDSRGQSNEKLFF
TRBV28	TRBD2	TRBJ2-5	CASTDPRLAGLAQYF
TRBV19	TRBD1	TRBJ1-1	CASSRNRGTEAFF
TRBV2	-	TRBJ1-4	CASSDQGIYEKLFF
TRBV4-1	TRBD2	TRBJ2-3	CASSQGGTNTDTQYF
TRBV10-3	-	TRBJ2-1	CAISGSEGIEQFF
TRBV19	TRBD1	TRBJ2-1	CASSLTGETYNEQFF
TRBV10-1	TRBD1	TRBJ2-6	CASSDGTGSGANVLTF
TRBV18	-	TRBJ2-5	CASSPRQGQETQYF
TRBV18	TRBD1	TRBJ1-1	CASSSAGQGREAFF
TRBV11-2	TRBD2	TRBJ2-7	CASSRPTGGGRRSYEQYF
TRBV27	TRBD2	TRBJ2-1	CASSLSVGEGPYNEQFF
TRBV5-1	-	TRBJ1-4	CASSLDLGPTNEKLFF
TRBV6-1	-	TRBJ2-7	CASSELVRGLDEQYF
TRBV7-8	TRBD2	TRBJ2-1	CASSTNGWAGGSSYNEQFF
TRBV28	-	TRBJ2-7	CASSLEGFLYEQYF
TRBV19	-	TRBJ2-7	CASKGWQGVSYEQYF
TRBV28	-	TRBJ2-5	CASSYPGETQYF
TRBV7-2	TRBD2	TRBJ2-7	CASRSASGNIYEQYF
TRBV5-1	-	TRBJ1-1	CASSLVWGQNTEAFF
TRBV11-2	TRBD1	TRBJ2-7	CASSIGTDYEQYF
TRBV7-7	TRBD1	TRBJ2-7	CASSRRTGYREQYF
TRBV15	TRBD2	TRBJ2-1	CATSSTPKISGLAEHEQFF
TRBV7-8	TRBD1	TRBJ2-1	CASSLSGTGYNEQFF